This TCR beta chain was observed in a study of PD-1 blockade in classical Hodgkin lymphoma. Here immunoSEQ multiplex PCR was the method, and the copy in TCRdb shows in-frame clones only, minus some. This table has some 110,000 clones, approximately 89% appearing once. Time point: cycle 4 day 1 (C4D1), after more than 5 weeks of nivolumab. Each patient's relapse followed autologous stem cell transplantation, and brentuximab vedotin exposure varied. Each best response was a complete response, a partial response or progressive disease. Findings and caveats of the study: When set against healthy donors, newly diagnosed patients were reported to show lower baseline TCR diversity. The CD4+ diversity rise by C4D1 was clearest in complete responders.

A remark on this clone: Its specificity is not known.

The V end was cut by 6 bases, the J end by 0 bases, with 14 bases between. CDR3 length equals 15 residues. CDR1 MNHNS and CDR2 SASEGT come from the germline V gene. V and J are TRBV6-1 and TRBJ1-2, with D maybe TRBD1 (6 bases). This clonotype was obtained from a human donor with classical Hodgkin lymphoma. The sequencing used peripheral blood mononuclear cells (PBMCs), collected before the fourth cycle of nivolumab. The CDR3, as DNA: TGTGCCAGCAGCATAAGGGGGGGGGCTAACTATGGCTACACCTTC. Translation gives CASSIRGGANYGYTF.